Each of the 31 T cell receptor beta chains below was sequenced from the same sample in a study of T cell responses to AZD1222 COVID-19 vaccine. Method: immunoSEQ multiplex PCR; TCRdb's copy keeps in-frame clones and lacks some. The table records about 120,000 clones, about 93% of them present only once. The source was peripheral blood, collected 28 days after the second AZD1222 dose. The receptors originated from an adult who received the AZD1222 COVID-19 vaccine.

The gene calls are TRBV30 and TRBJ2-7; D is possibly TRBD2 (6 bases). Trimming took 2 bases from V and 2 from J, leaving 13 bases between them. Germline CDR1 reads GTSNPN; CDR2 reads SVGIG (reference sequence). The CDR3 has 14 amino acids. CDR3 nucleotides: TGTGCCTGGAGTATGGGTAGCGGTCCCTACGAGCAGTACTTC. Translated: CAWSMGSGPYEQYF.

This clone turned up a few times. The gene calls are TRBV4-1 and TRBJ2-2, with a weak D call TRBD1 (6 bases). This CDR3 has 14 residues. Germline values: CDR1 MGHRA, CDR2 YSYEKL. Trimming pared 1 base from V and 7 bases from J, leaving 10 bases between. CDR3: CASSQVPTGGELFF. The CDR3 DNA is TGCGCCAGCAGCCAAGTCCCGACAGGCGGGGAGCTGTTTTTT.

This clone appeared a single time. This sequence joins TRBV6-1 and TRBJ1-1, with TRBD1 identical over 10 bases. CDR1 is MNHNS and CDR2 is SASEGT in the germline V gene. V shed 5 bases, J shed 6 bases, and the junction held 6 bases outside the gene matches. The CDR3 contains 14 residues. CDR3 nucleotides: TGTGCCAGCAGTTTCAGACAGGGGGCTCCTGAAGCTTTCTTT. Its protein is CASSFRQGAPEAFF.

The chain joins TRBV6-1 to TRBJ1-5, with D tentatively TRBD1 (5 bases). This CDR3 has 13 amino acids. Germline V gene lookup returns CDR1 MNHNS and CDR2 SASEGT. Trimming removed 6 bases from V and 5 bases from J, with 11 bases in between. CDR3 bases: TGTGCCAGCAGCCTCTGGGGGGATCAGCCCCAGCATTTT. This encodes CASSLWGDQPQHF.

This clone occurred once. The chain couples TRBV19 to TRBJ1-3; 7 nucleotides line up with TRBD1. CDR1 and CDR2 (germline): LNHDA, SQIVND (reference sequence). The CDR3 totals 16 residues. Trimming took 4 bases from V and 1 from J; bases not matched to a gene: 7. CDR3 bases: TGTGCCAGTAGTACCCACCGACAGGGATCTGGAAACACCATATATTTT. It translates to CASSTHRQGSGNTIYF.

The gene calls are TRBV7-2 and TRBJ2-1; the D call may be TRBD1 or TRBD2 (5 bases each). This CDR3 is 16 amino acids long. The germline gives CDR1 SGHTA, CDR2 FQGNSA. V was clipped by 5 bases and J by 4 bases, with 18 bases between them. The CDR3 nucleotides read TGTGCCAGCAGCACCCGGGGCACCCTAATATACAATGAGCAGTTCTTC. Amino acid sequence: CASSTRGTLIYNEQFF.

The V and J genes are TRBV18 and TRBJ1-4; perhaps TRBD1 as D (5 bases). This CDR3 has 15 residues. The ends were cut back, 5 bases at V and 7 bases at J, with 17 bases in the middle. The germline gives CDR1 KGHSH, CDR2 LQKENI. The CDR3 protein is CASSSPGSEGEKLFF. For the CDR3, the DNA is TGTGCCAGCTCATCTCCAGGGTCGGAGGGTGAAAAACTGTTTTTT.

V gene TRBV15 combines with J gene TRBJ1-3; TRBD1 matches 11 bases. The CDR3 spans 16 residues. J gave up 2 bases and V 8 bases, and 8 bases lay outside the gene matches. Germline assignment: CDR1 LNHNV and CDR2 YYDKDF (reference sequence). Here the CDR3 DNA reads TGTGCCACCGGGACAGGGGGAGTATTGGCTGGAAACACCATATATTTT. This sequence encodes CATGTGGVLAGNTIYF.

The V gene is TRBV3-1 (or the pseudogene TRBV3-2), the J gene TRBJ1-5, with TRBD1 as a possible D gene (5 bases). This CDR3 has 16 residues. The germline gives CDR1 LGHDT, CDR2 YNNKEL (reference sequence). V dropped 3 bases and J dropped 2 bases, with 14 bases sitting between them. CDR3 amino acids: CASSQALGDGNQPQHF. For the CDR3, the DNA is TGTGCCAGCAGCCAGGCGTTGGGGGACGGCAATCAGCCCCAGCATTTT.

V gene TRBV12-3 or TRBV12-4 combines with J gene TRBJ2-3, with no clear D. V was pared by 6 bases and J by 4 bases, with 11 bases between. The CDR3 is 13 amino acids. The CDR3 DNA sequence: TGTGCCAGCAGCCTTATAACCCCAGATACGCAGTATTTT. Amino acid sequence: CASSLITPDTQYF.

The chain combines TRBV9 with TRBJ1-1; TRBD1 matches at 8 bases. CDR3 length: 12 residues. CDR1 and CDR2 (germline): SGDLS, YYNGEE. The J segment lost 8 bases and the V segment lost 3 bases, leaving 3 bases of the junction unmatched. CDR3 nucleotides: TGTGCCAGCAGCGCAGGGGGCTCCGAAGCTTTCTTT. This gives the protein CASSAGGSEAFF. The full variable domain, its missing parts supplied by reference TRBV9 and TRBJ1-1, is DSGVTQTPKHLITATGQRVTLRCSPRSGDLSVYWYQQSLDQGLQFLIQYYNGEERAKGNILERFSAQQFPDLHSELNLSSLELGDSALYFCASSAGGSEAFFGQGTRLTVV.

The rearrangement uses TRBV6-6 and TRBJ1-1; 8 positions match TRBD1. Germline V gene sequence: CDR1 MNHNY, CDR2 SVGAGI (reference sequence). Trimming removed 7 bases from V and 6 bases from J; junction bases left unmatched: 13. The CDR3 contains 15 residues. The CDR3 bases are TGTGCCAGCACCTCTTTTCAGGGGGCGCGGTCTGAAGCTTTCTTT. It is translated as CASTSFQGARSEAFF.

The chain links TRBV18 to TRBJ2-7; D uncertain. Germline lookup yields CDR1 KGHSH and CDR2 LQKENI. V gave up 3 bases and J gave up 0 bases, with 9 bases separating them. The CDR3 has 14 amino acids. The CDR3 loop is CASSPRVSSYEQYF. The CDR3, as DNA: TGTGCCAGCTCACCCCGGGTGTCCTCCTACGAGCAGTACTTC.

V usage is TRBV7-3 and J usage is TRBJ2-5; D might be TRBD2 (6 bases). Trimming pared 1 base from V and 5 bases from J, leaving 17 bases between. Germline assignment: CDR1 SGHTA and CDR2 FQGTGA. CDR3 length: 16 residues. The CDR3 DNA follows: TGTGCCAGCAGCTTAAGGCGGGGAGCGGTCGGGGAGACCCAGTACTTC. This codes for CASSLRRGAVGETQYF. The whole variable domain, filled in from reference TRBV7-3 and TRBJ2-5, reads GAGVSQTPSNKVTEKGKYVELRCDPISGHTALYWYRQSLGQGPEFLIYFQGTGAADDSGLPNDRFFAVRPEGSVSTLKIQRTERGDSAVYLCASSLRRGAVGETQYFGPGTRLLVL.

The V and J genes are TRBV7-2 and TRBJ2-7; 10 bases agree with TRBD2. The CDR3 runs 15 residues. V shed 1 base, J shed 5 bases, and the junction held 5 bases outside the gene matches. Germline V CDR1 and CDR2: SGHTA, FQGNSA. The CDR3 loop is CASSLDSGGFNEQYF. CDR3 DNA sequence: TGTGCCAGCAGCTTAGATAGCGGGGGGTTCAACGAGCAGTACTTC.

This chain uses TRBV18 with TRBJ1-5; possible D gene TRBD1, 5 bases. Per germline, CDR1 KGHSH and CDR2 LQKENI. With 2 bases removed from V and 3 bases from J, the gap between germline ends came to 8 bases. This CDR3 is built from 14 residues. The CDR3 coding sequence is TGTGCCAGCTCACCAAGGGGCACCAATCAGCCCCAGCATTTT. This translates into CASSPRGTNQPQHF. Together with reference TRBV18 and TRBJ1-5, the CDR3 gives the full variable domain: NAGVMQNPRHLVRRRGQEARLRCSPMKGHSHVYWYRQLPEEGLKFMVYLQKENIIDESGMPKERFSAEFPKEGPSILRIQQVVRGDSAAYFCASSPRGTNQPQHFGDGTRLSIL.

In this sample, this clone turned up a few times. Germline is not matched at one junction end, which may reflect a read error. V gene TRBV6-5 combines with J gene TRBJ1-2; D gene uncertain. Germline V lookup: CDR1 MNHEY, CDR2 SVGAGI. This CDR3 is 14 amino acids long. CDR3 sequence reads: CASSYSWAGRGYTF. For the CDR3, the DNA is TGTGCCAGCAGCTACTCCTGGGCGGGGAGAGGCTACACCTTC.

J is TRBJ1-1 and V is TRBV7-3; D is unresolved. Germline V gene sequence: CDR1 SGHTA, CDR2 FQGTGA. This CDR3 spans 14 amino acids. V dropped 6 bases and J dropped 4 bases, with 15 bases sitting between them. DNA for the CDR3: TGTGCCAGCAGAGGGTCTGGCCTGATCACTGAAGCTTTCTTT. Translating it yields CASRGSGLITEAFF.

This chain uses TRBV5-1 with TRBJ1-4; D unresolved. Germline loops: CDR1 SGHRS, CDR2 YFSETQ. CDR3 size: 13 residues. Trimming left V 1 base short and J 8 bases short, with 9 bases between. The CDR3 bases are TGCGCCAGCAGCTTGAAGGGAGGGGAAAAACTGTTTTTT. This sequence encodes CASSLKGGEKLFF.

CDR3 nucleotide sequence: TGTGCCAGCAGCTTAGCGCTGGCAGACAATACGCAGTATTTT. Its protein product is CASSLALADNTQYF. The rearrangement joins TRBV7-2 to TRBJ2-3; the D is unclear. The CDR3 length is 14 residues. The germline CDR1 and CDR2 sequences are SGHTA and FQGNSA. The ends were cut back, 0 bases at V and 7 bases at J, with 11 bases in the middle.

The chain is built from TRBV11-2 and TRBJ1-2; no clear D gene. This CDR3 is 15 amino acids long. The ends were cut back, 6 bases at V and 3 bases at J, with 17 bases in the middle. Germline CDR1 is SGHAT and CDR2 is FQNNGV. In nucleotides, the CDR3 is TGTGCCAGCAGTATAGAGTACAGTAGGGACTATGGCTACACCTTC. Protein: CASSIEYSRDYGYTF.

The V gene is TRBV29-1, the J gene TRBJ1-5, with D perhaps matching TRBD1 (6 bases). Germline lookup yields CDR1 SQVTM and CDR2 ANQGSEA. The CDR3 has 11 residues. The V gene lost 5 bases and the J gene lost 9 bases, with 11 bases spanning the gap. The CDR3 sequence is CSVSQGGPQHF. Written as DNA, the CDR3 is TGCAGCGTTTCACAGGGCGGGCCCCAGCATTTT.

The gene calls are TRBV15 and TRBJ1-5; D remains unclear. There are 13 residues in the CDR3. Germline assignment: CDR1 LNHNV and CDR2 YYDKDF (reference sequence). V was pared by 0 bases and J by 8 bases, with 8 bases between. CDR3 residues: CATSRDPGEPQHF. In nucleotides, the CDR3 is TGTGCCACCAGCAGAGATCCTGGGGAGCCCCAGCATTTT.

The chain links TRBV6-2 or TRBV6-3 to TRBJ2-1; TRBD2 matches 10 bases. Germline trimming cut 4 bases from V and 9 bases from J; bases unmatched to any gene: 12. The CDR3 sequence is 16 residues long. The germline V gene encodes CDR1 MNHEY and CDR2 SVGEGT. CDR3 residues: CASSSLRAGGPIEQFF. CDR3 nucleotide sequence: TGTGCCAGCAGTTCCCTAAGAGCGGGGGGGCCCATTGAGCAGTTCTTC.

The chain carries TRBV14 and TRBJ1-2, with D maybe TRBD1 (6 bases). V lost 4 bases and J 8 bases, leaving 20 bases between the germline ends. The CDR3 totals 15 residues. Germline V gives CDR1 SGHDN, CDR2 FVKESK. The CDR3 DNA reads as TGTGCCAGCAGCCCGAGATTGCGGGGGCCGGAGGGCTACACCTTC. Protein: CASSPRLRGPEGYTF.

V and J are TRBV9 and TRBJ1-5; 9 positions agree with TRBD1. The V gene end was trimmed by 3 bases and the J gene end by 3 bases; junction bases not matched to a gene: 4. CDR1 and CDR2 (germline): SGDLS, YYNGEE. This CDR3 has 15 residues. The CDR3 nucleotides are TGTGCCAGCAGCGAGGGACAGGGCGACAATCAGCCCCAGCATTTT. This encodes CASSEGQGDNQPQHF.

The chain recombines TRBV3-1 (or the pseudogene TRBV3-2) with TRBJ2-1, with TRBD2 matching over 8 bases. The CDR3 runs 17 residues. Germline loops: CDR1 LGHDT, CDR2 YNNKEL (reference sequence). Trimming removed 0 bases from V and 7 bases from J; junction bases left unmatched: 11. The CDR3 spells CASSQDTGTSLGNEQFF. The CDR3 DNA is TGTGCCAGCAGCCAAGATACCGGGACTAGTCTTGGTAATGAGCAGTTCTTC.

The chain couples TRBV6-4 to TRBJ2-1; 9 bases map to TRBD1. V was clipped by 6 bases and J by 4 bases; unmatched bases: 16. Germline CDR1 is MRHNA and CDR2 is SNTAGT. The CDR3 is made up of 18 amino acids. CDR3 bases: TGTGCCAGCAGCCTGCGGTCCGGGACAGGGACCTTATACAATGAGCAGTTCTTC. Residues: CASSLRSGTGTLYNEQFF.

As regards this clone: Germline and junction disagree at one end, which may indicate a read error. The rearrangement links TRBV7-7 to TRBJ2-1; TRBD2 agrees at 8 bases. The CDR3 is 15 amino acids. CDR1 and CDR2 (germline): SSHAT, FNYEAQ (reference sequence). For the CDR3, the DNA is TGTGCTAGCAGCTCCAATAGCGGGGAGGGGTCTGAGCAGTTCTTC. This encodes CASSSNSGEGSEQFF.

V is TRBV3-1 (or the pseudogene TRBV3-2) and J is TRBJ2-7; D gene ambiguous. The CDR3 totals 11 residues. V gave up 1 base and J gave up 5 bases, with 3 bases separating them. Germline loops: CDR1 LGHDT, CDR2 YNNKEL (reference sequence). CDR3: CASSQVNEQYF. The DNA of the CDR3 is TGTGCCAGCAGCCAAGTAAACGAGCAGTACTTC.

V usage is TRBV7-6 and J usage is TRBJ1-1; the D gene is possibly TRBD1 (5 bases). CDR1 is SGHVS and CDR2 is FNYEAQ in the germline V gene. V was shortened by 4 bases and J by 0 bases, with 15 bases between the two germline ends. This CDR3 contains 16 residues. In nucleotides, the CDR3 is TGTGCCAGCAGCTCCGGCCGGGACTCAATGAACACTGAAGCTTTCTTT. This codes for CASSSGRDSMNTEAFF.